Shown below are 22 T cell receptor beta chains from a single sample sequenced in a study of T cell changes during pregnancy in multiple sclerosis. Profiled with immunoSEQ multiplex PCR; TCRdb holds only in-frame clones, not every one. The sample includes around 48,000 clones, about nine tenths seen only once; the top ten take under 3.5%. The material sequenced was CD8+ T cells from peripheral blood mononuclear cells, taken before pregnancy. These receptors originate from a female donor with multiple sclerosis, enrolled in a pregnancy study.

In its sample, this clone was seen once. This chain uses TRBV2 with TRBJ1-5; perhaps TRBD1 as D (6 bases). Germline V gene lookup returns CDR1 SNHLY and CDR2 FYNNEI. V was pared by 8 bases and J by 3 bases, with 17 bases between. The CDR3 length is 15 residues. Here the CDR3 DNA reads TGTGCCAGCTGCGGGGGGCAGGGGTACAATCAGCCCCAGCATTTT. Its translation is CASCGGQGYNQPQHF.

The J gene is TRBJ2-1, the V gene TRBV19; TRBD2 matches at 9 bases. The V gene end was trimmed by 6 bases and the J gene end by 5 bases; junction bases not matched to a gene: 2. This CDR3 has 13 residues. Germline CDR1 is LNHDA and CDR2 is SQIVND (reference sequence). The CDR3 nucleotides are TGTGCCAGTAGGGCGGGGGGGCACAATGAGCAGTTCTTC. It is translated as CASRAGGHNEQFF.

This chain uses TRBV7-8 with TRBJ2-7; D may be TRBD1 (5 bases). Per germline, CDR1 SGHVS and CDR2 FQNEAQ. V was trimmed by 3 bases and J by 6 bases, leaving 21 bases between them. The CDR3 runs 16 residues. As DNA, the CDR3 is TGTGCCAGCAGCTTCCGCCCGACAGAGCTATTATCCGAGCAGTACTTC. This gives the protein CASSFRPTELLSEQYF.

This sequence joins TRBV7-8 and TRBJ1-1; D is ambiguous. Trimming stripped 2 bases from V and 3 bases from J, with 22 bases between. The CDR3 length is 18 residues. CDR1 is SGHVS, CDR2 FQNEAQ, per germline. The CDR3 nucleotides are TGTGCCAGCAGCTTATTTGTGTCACTCTCAAAGCGGGACACTGAAGCTTTCTTT. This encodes CASSLFVSLSKRDTEAFF.

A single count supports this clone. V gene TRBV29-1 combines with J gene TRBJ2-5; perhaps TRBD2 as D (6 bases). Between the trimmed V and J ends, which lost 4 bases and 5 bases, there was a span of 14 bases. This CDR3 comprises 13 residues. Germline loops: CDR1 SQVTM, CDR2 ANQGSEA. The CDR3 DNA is TGCAGCGTTGGGGGCGGCGCGGGGGAGACCCAGTACTTC. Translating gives CSVGGGAGETQYF.

The DNA for the CDR3 is TGTGCCAGCAGCGCTAACAGGGGAAATGAGCAGTTCTTC. Translating gives CASSANRGNEQFF. The chain links TRBV9 to TRBJ2-1; 7 positions agree with TRBD1. The CDR3 covers 13 residues. CDR1 SGDLS and CDR2 YYNGEE come from the germline V gene. With 3 bases clipped from V and 7 bases from J, the junction kept 4 bases outside the gene matches.

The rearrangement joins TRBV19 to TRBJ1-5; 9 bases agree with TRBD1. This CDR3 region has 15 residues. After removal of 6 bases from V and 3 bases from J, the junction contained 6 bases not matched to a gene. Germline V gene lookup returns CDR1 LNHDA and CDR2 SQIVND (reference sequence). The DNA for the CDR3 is TGTGCCAGTAGGACCGGGACAGGGCTCAATCAGCCCCAGCATTTT. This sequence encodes CASRTGTGLNQPQHF.

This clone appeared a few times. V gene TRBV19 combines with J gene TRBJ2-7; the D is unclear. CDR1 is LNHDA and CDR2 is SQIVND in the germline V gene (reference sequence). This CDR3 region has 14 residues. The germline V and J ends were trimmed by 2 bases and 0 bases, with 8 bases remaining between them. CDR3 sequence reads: CASSITVSSYEQYF. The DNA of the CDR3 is TGTGCCAGTAGTATAACAGTTTCCTCCTACGAGCAGTACTTC.

CDR3 DNA sequence: TGTGCCAGCAGCCAAGCCGGGACAATAAACTCTGGAAACACCATATATTTT. Amino acid sequence: CASSQAGTINSGNTIYF. This rearrangement joins TRBV4-2 to TRBJ1-3, with D possibly matching TRBD1 (6 bases). Trimming removed 1 base at V and 0 bases at J, with 13 bases between. CDR3 size: 17 residues. Germline lookup yields CDR1 LGHNA and CDR2 YNFKEQ.

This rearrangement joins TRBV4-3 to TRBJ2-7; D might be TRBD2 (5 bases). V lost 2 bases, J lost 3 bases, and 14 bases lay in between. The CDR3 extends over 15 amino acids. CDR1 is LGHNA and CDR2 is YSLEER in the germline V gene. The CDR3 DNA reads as TGCGCCAGCAGCCAAACCCGGGGTAAACTCTACGAGCAGTACTTC. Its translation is CASSQTRGKLYEQYF.

Written as DNA, the CDR3 is TGTGCCAGCAGCCAAGCCGAGACAGCCGCCACAGATACGCAGTATTTT. It encodes CASSQAETAATDTQYF. V and J are TRBV14 and TRBJ2-3; weak D call: TRBD1 (5 bases). The V and J ends lost 1 base and 2 bases respectively, with 13 bases between them. This CDR3 is 16 amino acids long. CDR1 is SGHDN, CDR2 FVKESK, per germline.

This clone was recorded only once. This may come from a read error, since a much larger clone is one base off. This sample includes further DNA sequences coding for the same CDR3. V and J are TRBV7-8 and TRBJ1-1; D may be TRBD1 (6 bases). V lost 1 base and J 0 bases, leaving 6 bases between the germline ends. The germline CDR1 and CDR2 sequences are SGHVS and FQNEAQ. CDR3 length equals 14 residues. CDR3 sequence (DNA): TGTGCCAGCAGCTTAGGGGGGCTGAACACTGAAGCTTTCTTT. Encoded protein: CASSLGGLNTEAFF.

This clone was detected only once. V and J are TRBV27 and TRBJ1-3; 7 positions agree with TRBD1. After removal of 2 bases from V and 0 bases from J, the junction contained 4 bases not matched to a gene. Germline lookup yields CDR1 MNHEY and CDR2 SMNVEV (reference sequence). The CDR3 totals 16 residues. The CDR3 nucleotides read TGTGCCAGCAGTTTACGAGGGGGCCTCTCTGGAAACACCATATATTTT. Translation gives CASSLRGGLSGNTIYF.

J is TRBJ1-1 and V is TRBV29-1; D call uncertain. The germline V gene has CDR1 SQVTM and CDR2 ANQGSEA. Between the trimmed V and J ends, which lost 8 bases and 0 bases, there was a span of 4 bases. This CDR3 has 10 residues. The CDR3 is CSYMNTEAFF. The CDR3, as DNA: TGCAGCTACATGAACACTGAAGCTTTCTTT.

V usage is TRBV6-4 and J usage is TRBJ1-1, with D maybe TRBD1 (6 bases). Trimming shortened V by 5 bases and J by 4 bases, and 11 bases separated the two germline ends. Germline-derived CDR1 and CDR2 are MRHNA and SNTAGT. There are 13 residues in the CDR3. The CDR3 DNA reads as TGTGCCAGCAGTTACCCAGGGGTCACTGAAGCTTTCTTT. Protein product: CASSYPGVTEAFF.

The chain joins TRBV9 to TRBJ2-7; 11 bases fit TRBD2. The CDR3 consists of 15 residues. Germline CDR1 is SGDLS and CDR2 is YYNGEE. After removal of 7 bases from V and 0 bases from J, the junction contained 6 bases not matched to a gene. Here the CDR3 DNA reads TGTGCCAGCGCTAGCGGGGGGCTCAACTCCTACGAGCAGTACTTC. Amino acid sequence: CASASGGLNSYEQYF.

The CDR3, as DNA: TGTGCCAGCAGCCACTACAATGAGCAGTTCTTC. Translated: CASSHYNEQFF. The chain is built from TRBV7-3 and TRBJ2-1; no definite D call. CDR1 is SGHTA, CDR2 FQGTGA, per germline. This CDR3 contains 11 residues. V was cut by 5 bases and J by 3 bases, with 2 bases left in between.

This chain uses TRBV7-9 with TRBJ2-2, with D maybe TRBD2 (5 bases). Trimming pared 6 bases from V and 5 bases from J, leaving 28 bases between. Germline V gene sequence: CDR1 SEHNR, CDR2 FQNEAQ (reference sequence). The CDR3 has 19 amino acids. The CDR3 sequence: CASSVPTTREGPRTGELFF. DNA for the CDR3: TGTGCCAGCAGTGTCCCGACAACCCGGGAAGGACCACGAACCGGGGAGCTGTTTTTT.

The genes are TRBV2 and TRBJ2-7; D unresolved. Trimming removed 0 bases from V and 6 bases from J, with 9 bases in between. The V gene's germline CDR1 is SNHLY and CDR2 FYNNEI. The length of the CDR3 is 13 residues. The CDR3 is CASSEAYSGEQYF. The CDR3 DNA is TGTGCCAGCAGTGAAGCCTACAGTGGCGAGCAGTACTTC.

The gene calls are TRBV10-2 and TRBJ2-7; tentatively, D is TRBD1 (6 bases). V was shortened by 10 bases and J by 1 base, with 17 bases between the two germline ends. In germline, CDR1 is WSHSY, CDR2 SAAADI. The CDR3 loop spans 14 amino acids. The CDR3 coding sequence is TGCGCCAACGTAGGACAGCGGAGTTCCTACGAGCAGTACTTC. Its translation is CANVGQRSSYEQYF.

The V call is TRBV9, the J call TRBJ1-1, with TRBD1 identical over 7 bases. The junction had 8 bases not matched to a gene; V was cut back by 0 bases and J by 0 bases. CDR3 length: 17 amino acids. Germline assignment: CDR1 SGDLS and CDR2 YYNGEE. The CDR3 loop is CASSVGTGVGMNTEAFF. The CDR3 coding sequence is TGTGCCAGCAGCGTAGGAACAGGGGTGGGGATGAACACTGAAGCTTTCTTT.

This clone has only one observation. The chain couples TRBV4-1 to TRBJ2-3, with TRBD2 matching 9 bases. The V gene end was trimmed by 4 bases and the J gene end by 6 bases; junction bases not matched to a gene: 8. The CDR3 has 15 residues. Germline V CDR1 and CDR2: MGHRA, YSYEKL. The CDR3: CASSPLTSGDDTQYF. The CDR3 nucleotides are TGCGCCAGCAGCCCGCTGACTAGCGGAGACGATACGCAGTATTTT.